Below, 17 T cell receptor beta chains from the same sample are listed, as sequenced in a study of Ad26.COV2.S vaccination and SARS-CoV-2 variants. Treatment indicated: about 20 received Ad26.COV2.S at low or high dose, single or two shots; several received placebo; per-sample allocation not given. All samples were drawn on day 63, counting from the first vaccine or placebo injection. The method was immunoSEQ multiplex PCR; TCRdb's version includes in-frame clones alone and lacks a portion of them. The sample shows 430,000 or so clones, roughly nine tenths of them seen only once. Sequenced material: peripheral blood, taken in a trial of Ad26.COV2.S vaccine versus placebo. The receptors originated from a person between 18 and 59 years old who received the Ad26.COV2.S COVID-19 vaccine or a placebo.

This clone showed up just once. This chain connects TRBV19 to TRBJ1-5, with D unresolved. The ends were cut back, 5 bases at V and 1 base at J, with 9 bases in the middle. CDR1 LNHDA and CDR2 SQIVND come from the germline V gene (reference sequence). CDR3 length: 14 amino acids. The CDR3 sequence is CASSVGVSNQPQHF. In DNA, the CDR3 is TGTGCCAGTAGTGTGGGAGTCAGCAATCAGCCCCAGCATTTT.

The rearrangement uses TRBV7-9 and TRBJ2-7; a possible D gene is TRBD1 (7 bases). With 1 base removed from V and 4 bases from J, the gap between germline ends came to 14 bases. CDR3 size: 15 residues. The germline V gene encodes CDR1 SEHNR and CDR2 FQNEAQ (reference sequence). The CDR3: CASSLVGGQLYEQYF. The CDR3 DNA follows: TGTGCCAGCAGCTTAGTGGGGGGACAGCTTTACGAGCAGTACTTC.

The chain carries TRBV5-1 and TRBJ2-3, with D unresolved. The germline V and J ends were trimmed by 4 bases and 6 bases, with 15 bases remaining between them. This CDR3 is built from 14 residues. Germline-derived CDR1 and CDR2 are SGHRS and YFSETQ. The CDR3 bases are TGCGCCAGCAGCATTGGACGGGCTCCGGATACGCAGTATTTT. The encoded protein is CASSIGRAPDTQYF.

The J gene is TRBJ2-5, the V gene TRBV7-9; D uncertain. CDR3 length: 16 amino acids. The germline V and J ends were trimmed by 1 base and 1 base, with 13 bases remaining between them. Germline V gene sequence: CDR1 SEHNR, CDR2 FQNEAQ (reference sequence). Written as DNA, the CDR3 is TGTGCCAGCAGCTTAGGACGTTCAGCCTCCCAAGAGACCCAGTACTTC. This codes for CASSLGRSASQETQYF.

The chain employs TRBV27 and TRBJ2-3; 15 bases are a match to TRBD2. V was clipped by 5 bases and J by 8 bases; unmatched bases: 11. This CDR3 has 17 amino acids. CDR1 is MNHEY and CDR2 is SMNVEV in the germline V gene (reference sequence). The CDR3, as DNA: TGTGCCAGCAGTCCTCGTGGACTAGCGGGGGGGTTTGGTACGCAGTATTTT. Translation gives CASSPRGLAGGFGTQYF.

The chain recombines TRBV28 with TRBJ2-2; 7 nucleotides align to TRBD1. V was clipped by 5 bases and J by 2 bases; unmatched bases: 14. The CDR3 extends over 18 amino acids. From germline, CDR1 is MDHEN and CDR2 SYDVKM. The CDR3, as DNA: TGTGCCAGCAGTCTCACTCCGGGACAGACCATTAACACCGGGGAGCTGTTTTTT. Translated, it gives CASSLTPGQTINTGELFF.

The genes are TRBV4-1 and TRBJ1-1; D is ambiguous. V was pared by 0 bases and J by 8 bases, with 22 bases between. The CDR3 length is 17 residues. In germline, CDR1 is MGHRA, CDR2 YSYEKL. In DNA, the CDR3 is TGCGCCAGCAGCCAAGATAGGGAGGGATGGAGGAAGGGAGAAGCTTTCTTT. Residues: CASSQDREGWRKGEAFF.

The rearrangement uses TRBV14 and TRBJ2-1, with 12 bases lining up with TRBD2. The V gene's germline CDR1 is SGHDN and CDR2 FVKESK. V lost 4 bases, J lost 9 bases, and 7 bases stayed unmatched. The length of the CDR3 is 15 residues. For the CDR3, the DNA is TGTGCCAGCAGCCTCCTAGCGGGAGGGCTCGGTGAGCAGTTCTTC. Its protein is CASSLLAGGLGEQFF.

The chain joins TRBV24-1 to TRBJ2-2, with TRBD1 identical over 8 bases. V was clipped by 2 bases and J by 1 base; unmatched bases: 2. CDR3 size: 16 residues. Looked up from germline, CDR1 is KGHDR and CDR2 is SFDVKD. Here the CDR3 DNA reads TGTGCCACCAGTGATTCAGGGACAGGGAACACCGGGGAGCTGTTTTTT. Amino acid sequence: CATSDSGTGNTGELFF.

The chain links TRBV4-1 to TRBJ1-2; D gene ambiguous. This CDR3 is built from 14 residues. CDR1 and CDR2 (germline): MGHRA, YSYEKL. V was trimmed by 1 base and J by 4 bases, leaving 10 bases between them. In DNA, the CDR3 is TGCGCCAGCAGCCAAGGGCGGGCAGGCTATGGCTACACCTTC. It encodes CASSQGRAGYGYTF.

In this sample, this clone turned up a few times. This sequence joins TRBV4-3 and TRBJ1-1, with a possible D match to TRBD1 (5 bases). The CDR3 totals 15 residues. The germline V and J ends were trimmed by 0 bases and 0 bases, with 8 bases remaining between them. Germline V gene sequence: CDR1 LGHNA, CDR2 YSLEER. In DNA, the CDR3 is TGCGCCAGCAGCCAAGATAAGGGGCTGAACACTGAAGCTTTCTTT. This gives the protein CASSQDKGLNTEAFF.

This clone was seen once. The genes are TRBV5-1 and TRBJ2-3; 13 bases fit TRBD2. The germline V gene encodes CDR1 SGHRS and CDR2 YFSETQ. The CDR3 runs 17 residues. Germline trimming cut 0 bases from V and 4 bases from J; bases unmatched to any gene: 5. CDR3 residues: CASSLGLAGGAADTQYF. The CDR3 region has the DNA TGCGCCAGCAGCTTGGGACTAGCGGGAGGAGCCGCAGATACGCAGTATTTT.

V and J are TRBV7-2 and TRBJ2-2; weak D call: TRBD2 (5 bases). The CDR3 length is 13 residues. Between the trimmed V and J ends, which lost 3 bases and 6 bases, there was a span of 8 bases. Germline CDR1 and CDR2: SGHTA and FQGNSA. The CDR3 is CASSFMRAGELFF. For the CDR3, the DNA is TGTGCCAGCAGCTTCATGAGGGCCGGGGAGCTGTTTTTT.

This clone was counted once. This chain links TRBV6-1 with TRBJ2-3, with D perhaps matching TRBD2 (5 bases). Germline-derived CDR1 and CDR2 are MNHNS and SASEGT. Trimming took 4 bases from V and 2 from J, leaving 16 bases between them. The CDR3 sequence is 16 residues long. CDR3 protein: CASSVLAGGYTDTQYF. The CDR3 DNA reads as TGTGCCAGCAGTGTTCTTGCGGGTGGGTACACAGATACGCAGTATTTT.

This chain links TRBV30 with TRBJ2-1; weak D call: TRBD2 (6 bases). The germline V gene encodes CDR1 GTSNPN and CDR2 SVGIG (reference sequence). The ends were cut back, 2 bases at V and 9 bases at J, with 26 bases in the middle. The CDR3 loop spans 17 amino acids. CDR3: CAWSLYPLGGDHGEQFF. CDR3 sequence (DNA): TGTGCCTGGAGTCTGTATCCTCTGGGGGGAGATCACGGTGAGCAGTTCTTC.

This clone has more than one count but fewer than ten. The rearrangement links TRBV27 to TRBJ2-5; 13 bases fit TRBD2. J was trimmed by 5 bases and V by 4 bases; bases with no gene match: 7. The CDR3 covers 16 residues. CDR1 and CDR2 from the germline V gene are MNHEY and SMNVEV (reference sequence). DNA of the CDR3: TGTGCCAGCAGTTCCCAACTAGCGGGAGGGCCCGAGACCCAGTACTTC. The encoded protein is CASSSQLAGGPETQYF.

The genes are TRBV13 and TRBJ2-2; TRBD1 or TRBD2 may be the D gene (5 bases each). The CDR3 runs to 15 residues. Germline V CDR1 and CDR2: PRHDT, FYEKMQ (reference sequence). Trimming removed 1 base at V and 1 base at J, with 7 bases between. This chain's CDR3 is CASSLDGGNTGELFF. In DNA, the CDR3 is TGTGCCAGCAGCTTAGATGGGGGGAACACCGGGGAGCTGTTTTTT.